This T cell receptor beta chain derives from a study of T cells in tumors after PD-1 blockade. The repertoire was sequenced with immunoSEQ multiplex PCR; TCRdb's copy has only in-frame clones and lacks some. Found here are about 33,000 clones, around four fifths of them singletons; the top ten hold roughly 39%. Trimming pared 4 bases from V and 0 bases from J, leaving 10 bases between. The CDR3 consists of 14 residues. Germline CDR1 SQVTM, CDR2 ANQGSEA. This receptor was taken from a human donor with basal cell carcinoma. The chain joins TRBV29-1 to TRBJ2-1; D might be TRBD1 (5 bases). The source was PBMCs, collected before anti-PD-1 treatment. In DNA, the CDR3 is TGCAGCGTTGGGGGCCTGAGCTCCTACAATGAGCAGTTCTTC. Translated, it gives CSVGGLSSYNEQFF.